This T cell receptor (beta chain) was sequenced in a study of blood T cell repertoires in COVID-19. About the research overall: COVID-19 samples from acute and convalescent phases originated in the United States, Italy and Spain. T cells, B-cell-depleted T cells, or PBMCs supplied cDNA or gDNA.

V was trimmed by 6 bases and J by 0 bases, leaving 9 bases between them. This CDR3 contains 14 residues. Germline V lookup: CDR1 MNHEY, CDR2 SVGAGI. Assignment of participants to cohorts was predicated upon participant-reported clinical history. Sequencing used immunoSEQ multiplex PCR; TCRdb keeps in-frame clones, though not all of them. Here the sample spans around 160,000 clones, approximately 88% being singletons. The chain couples TRBV6-5 to TRBJ1-3; maybe TRBD1 (5 bases). Sequenced sample: PBMCs or T cells enriched from blood (not recorded which). This TCR derives from a woman in her 30s with acute COVID-19. This chain's CDR3 is CASRETDSGNTIYF. CDR3 DNA: TGTGCCAGCAGAGAGACAGACTCTGGAAACACCATATATTTT.